The present entry profiles one T cell receptor beta chain with its context. Measured with immunoSEQ multiplex PCR; TCRdb has only the in-frame clones, and not every one. The sample lists about 470,000 clones, around 87% seen once, with about 0.75% in the top ten. This CDR3 has 13 amino acids. V lost 5 bases to trimming and J lost 3 bases, with 10 bases between them. The sample is drawn from a study of blood T cell repertoires in COVID-19. The chain has TRBV12-3 or TRBV12-4 and TRBJ1-1; D is undetermined. The specimen was PBMCs or T cells enriched from blood (not recorded which). The receptor comes from a woman under 30 who had recovered from COVID-19. The CDR3 sequence is CASSLNPDTEAFF. In DNA, the CDR3 is TGTGCCAGCAGTCTAAACCCGGACACTGAAGCTTTCTTT.